One sample yielded the 29 T cell receptor beta chains listed below, sequenced in a study of shared clonotypes between healthy human individuals (dated by TCRdb to 2018 to 2020). The library was obtained by the immunoSEQ multiplex PCR assay. The clones in this table, taken by TCRdb from immuneACCESS, are in-frame only. Not every clone is retained; where verified, under half of the shortfall comes from an unresolved V gene, and the cause of the rest is unknown. The sample table holds about 2.4 million clones, of which approximately 93% were seen once. About 0.34% of the sample is in the top ten clones. The sequenced sample consisted of naive CD4+ T cells from PBMCs. Reading the label with the study, this specimen's cell subset or site is: CD45RA+ positively selected. The receptors derive from a man younger than 30 in good health. Some clones in this sample may be carry-over from other donors' samples.

The J gene is TRBJ2-7, the V gene TRBV6-1; 12 nucleotides align to TRBD1. Germline V gene sequence: CDR1 MNHNS, CDR2 SASEGT. V was clipped by 8 bases and J by 6 bases; unmatched bases: 5. The CDR3 has 13 residues. The CDR3 bases are TGTGCCAGCCGGGACAGGGGGCTTGGCGAGCAGTACTTC. The encoded protein is CASRDRGLGEQYF.

This chain uses TRBV29-1 with TRBJ2-3, with 7 bases fitting TRBD1. The CDR3 has 14 residues. CDR1 and CDR2 from the germline V gene are SQVTM and ANQGSEA. The trim removed 4 bases at V and 3 bases at J, leaving 7 bases unmatched. The CDR3: CSVVGTATTDTQYF. DNA for the CDR3: TGCAGCGTTGTAGGGACAGCGACAACAGATACGCAGTATTTT.

The chain has TRBV28 and TRBJ2-7, with D perhaps matching TRBD1 (5 bases). The CDR3 extends over 12 amino acids. The V and J ends lost 8 bases and 2 bases respectively, with 10 bases between them. Germline CDR1 is MDHEN and CDR2 is SYDVKM. This CDR3 reads CASLQDPYEQYF. The CDR3 DNA sequence: TGTGCCAGCCTACAGGACCCCTACGAGCAGTACTTC.

J is TRBJ2-3 and V is TRBV5-6, with TRBD2 identical over 8 bases. J gave up 1 base and V 3 bases, and 10 bases lay outside the gene matches. CDR1 and CDR2 (germline): SGHDT, YYEEEE. CDR3 length equals 17 residues. The CDR3 sequence is CASSSVAREGGTDTQYF. The CDR3 coding sequence is TGTGCCAGCAGCTCCGTGGCCCGGGAGGGCGGCACAGATACGCAGTATTTT.

The chain links TRBV29-1 to TRBJ2-3; D remains unclear. The CDR3 length is 14 residues. The V gene lost 6 bases and the J gene lost 0 bases, with 13 bases spanning the gap. The germline gives CDR1 SQVTM, CDR2 ANQGSEA. CDR3 residues: CSVGGETSTDTQYF. The CDR3 nucleotides are TGCAGCGTGGGTGGCGAGACTAGCACAGATACGCAGTATTTT.

V gene TRBV7-9 combines with J gene TRBJ1-3, with TRBD1 as a possible D gene (6 bases). Trimming pared 4 bases from V and 4 bases from J, leaving 14 bases between. Germline V gives CDR1 SEHNR, CDR2 FQNEAQ (reference sequence). This CDR3 has 15 amino acids. CDR3 nucleotide sequence: TGTGCCAGCAGCTCCTGGGGGGGCGTAGGAAACACCATATATTTT. Protein sequence: CASSSWGGVGNTIYF.

About this clone: Other DNA sequences in this sample translate to the same CDR3. The CDR3 bases are TGTGCCAGCAGCTTAGAGTTCACAGATACGCAGTATTTT. This encodes CASSLEFTDTQYF. J is TRBJ2-3 and V is TRBV5-4; D uncertain. The ends were cut back, 2 bases at V and 2 bases at J, with 6 bases in the middle. The CDR3 is 13 amino acids. Per the germline V gene, CDR1 is SGHNT and CDR2 is YYREEE (reference sequence).

Notes on this clone: Other nucleotide sequences in the sample specify the same CDR3. V and J are TRBV18 and TRBJ2-5, with D maybe TRBD2 (6 bases). CDR3 length: 12 amino acids. Trimming cost V 6 bases and J 4 bases, with 9 bases left between them. CDR1 and CDR2 from the germline V gene are KGHSH and LQKENI. CDR3 nucleotide sequence: TGTGCCAGCTCCCCCGGGGGAGAGACCCAGTACTTC. It translates to CASSPGGETQYF.

This rearrangement joins TRBV28 to TRBJ2-7; 9 bases are shared with TRBD1. The CDR3 consists of 15 residues. With 3 bases clipped from V and 2 bases from J, the junction kept 5 bases outside the gene matches. The germline V gene has CDR1 MDHEN and CDR2 SYDVKM. The CDR3 sequence is CASSFTGGHTYEQYF. The DNA of the CDR3 is TGTGCCAGCAGTTTCACAGGGGGCCATACCTACGAGCAGTACTTC.

The rearrangement joins TRBV18 to TRBJ2-1; 11 bases are shared with TRBD2. CDR3 size: 18 residues. Trimming at V came to 5 bases and at J to 7 bases, leaving 16 bases not matched to a gene. The germline V gene has CDR1 KGHSH and CDR2 LQKENI. The CDR3 bases are TGTGCCAGCTCAGCGGACAGGGTCTGGGCTAGCGGGAGGAATGAGCAGTTCTTC. It yields the protein CASSADRVWASGRNEQFF.

As concerns this clone: The identical CDR3 is also encoded by other nucleotide sequences in the sample. The chain is built from TRBV28 and TRBJ1-1, with TRBD1 matching over 8 bases. Trimming at V came to 6 bases and at J to 8 bases, leaving 5 bases not matched to a gene. Looked up from germline, CDR1 is MDHEN and CDR2 is SYDVKM. This CDR3 spans 12 amino acids. This CDR3 is CASSPWTGEAFF. CDR3 sequence (DNA): TGTGCCAGCAGCCCCTGGACAGGGGAAGCTTTCTTT.

The CDR3 loop reads CANGQGHEQYF. CDR3 nucleotide sequence: TGTGCCAATGGACAGGGCCACGAGCAGTACTTC. This chain connects TRBV6-1 to TRBJ2-7; 8 bases align to TRBD1. The V and J ends lost 10 bases and 5 bases, in that order; junction bases with no gene match: 4. CDR1 is MNHNS and CDR2 is SASEGT in the germline V gene. This CDR3 has 11 residues.

The chain links TRBV6-5 to TRBJ2-7, with 14 bases matching TRBD2. The CDR3 has 15 residues. The ends lost 4 bases at V and 7 bases at J; junction bases unmatched: 6. Germline assignment: CDR1 MNHEY and CDR2 SVGAGI. The CDR3: CASSSRLAGGREQYF. The CDR3 DNA reads TGTGCCAGCAGTTCCCGACTAGCGGGAGGGCGGGAGCAGTACTTC.

This chain uses TRBV6-1 with TRBJ2-7; D uncertain. CDR1 is MNHNS, CDR2 SASEGT, per germline. The CDR3 is 15 amino acids. Trimming pared 3 bases from V and 0 bases from J, leaving 12 bases between. CDR3 sequence (DNA): TGTGCCAGCAGTGACAGGTTCCAAACCTCCTACGAGCAGTACTTC. This encodes CASSDRFQTSYEQYF.

This sequence joins TRBV10-3 and TRBJ1-3, with D uncertain. Per germline, CDR1 ENHRY and CDR2 SYGVKD. CDR3 length: 18 residues. V was pared by 3 bases and J by 0 bases, with 18 bases between. This CDR3 is CAISDFSLEFSSGNTIYF. The CDR3 coding sequence is TGTGCCATCAGTGATTTTTCCCTTGAATTCTCCTCTGGAAACACCATATATTTT.

This clone was observed a single time. V is TRBV19 and J is TRBJ2-3, with a weak D call TRBD2 (6 bases). Trimming took off 5 bases at V and 2 bases at J, with 17 bases between the two ends. This CDR3 has 16 residues. The V gene's germline CDR1 is LNHDA and CDR2 SQIVND (reference sequence). CDR3 bases: TGTGCCAGTAGTCGGAGGGGCAGGGCTACCACAGATACGCAGTATTTT. Protein product: CASSRRGRATTDTQYF.

This clone has just one count. The rearrangement joins TRBV5-1 to TRBJ2-3; perhaps TRBD1 as D (5 bases). The V gene lost 0 bases and the J gene lost 4 bases, with 12 bases spanning the gap. Germline loops: CDR1 SGHRS, CDR2 YFSETQ. CDR3 size: 15 residues. The CDR3 DNA is TGCGCCAGCAGCTTGGAGGACCCCAGGGCAGATACGCAGTATTTT. Translating gives CASSLEDPRADTQYF.

This rearrangement joins TRBV6-5 to TRBJ1-2, with a tentative D call TRBD1 (6 bases). V lost 6 bases to trimming and J lost 2 bases, with 13 bases between them. Germline V gene sequence: CDR1 MNHEY, CDR2 SVGAGI. CDR3 length: 14 amino acids. DNA of the CDR3: TGTGCCAGCAGGAAAGCGGGACAAAACTATGGCTACACCTTC. This translates into CASRKAGQNYGYTF.

The gene calls are TRBV21-1 and TRBJ2-7; the table gives TRBD1 as D, unverified against the DNA. TRBV21-1 counts as a pseudogene. CDR3 length: 15 amino acids. This CDR3 is CASSGQVLADYEQYF. CDR3 nucleotides: TGTGCCAGCAGCGGACAGGTCCTTGCTGACTACGAGCAGTACTTC.

This chain uses TRBV29-1 with TRBJ1-1, with unresolved D. CDR1 and CDR2 (germline): SQVTM, ANQGSEA. The CDR3 runs 13 residues. Trimming left V 6 bases short and J 6 bases short, with 17 bases between. The CDR3, as DNA: TGCAGCGTCTATCGCCCGGTAGCGCCTGAAGCTTTCTTT. Its protein is CSVYRPVAPEAFF.

The J gene is TRBJ2-7, the V gene TRBV27; D gene uncertain. CDR3 length equals 14 residues. V was pared by 0 bases and J by 2 bases, with 8 bases between. CDR1 is MNHEY, CDR2 SMNVEV, per germline (reference sequence). The CDR3 spells CASSLSFYTYEQYF. CDR3 sequence (DNA): TGTGCCAGCAGTTTATCCTTTTATACCTACGAGCAGTACTTC.

The chain's CDR3 is CASGGRAPTDTQYF. DNA for the CDR3: TGTGCCAGCGGAGGCAGGGCCCCCACAGATACGCAGTATTTT. The V and J genes are TRBV2 and TRBJ2-3, with D perhaps TRBD1 or TRBD2 (5 bases each). Trimming cost V 8 bases and J 2 bases, with 14 bases left between them. Germline CDR1 SNHLY, CDR2 FYNNEI. The CDR3 contains 14 residues.

The DNA for the CDR3 is TGTGCCAGCAGCTGGGGTACAGGGAATCAGCCCCAGCATTTT. This codes for CASSWGTGNQPQHF. The chain carries TRBV7-2 and TRBJ1-5; possible D gene TRBD1, 6 bases. V was trimmed by 4 bases and J by 4 bases, leaving 11 bases between them. CDR1 SGHTA and CDR2 FQGNSA come from the germline V gene. The CDR3 is made up of 14 amino acids.

The V gene is TRBV10-3, the J gene TRBJ1-2; D call uncertain. CDR3 length: 13 residues. The ends were cut back, 2 bases at V and 7 bases at J, with 11 bases in the middle. Germline V gene data show CDR1 as ENHRY and CDR2 as SYGVKD. This CDR3 reads CAISERQATGYTF. CDR3 coding DNA: TGTGCCATCAGTGAGAGGCAGGCTACTGGCTACACCTTC.

The chain joins TRBV19 to TRBJ1-2; D not certain. Germline V CDR1 and CDR2: LNHDA, SQIVND (reference sequence). The CDR3 extends over 13 amino acids. V lost 5 bases and J 8 bases, leaving 15 bases between the germline ends. CDR3 sequence reads: CASSPWELWGYTF. The CDR3 region has the DNA TGTGCCAGTAGTCCCTGGGAACTCTGGGGCTACACCTTC.

The V call is TRBV6-5, the J call TRBJ2-7; 8 nucleotides match TRBD2. Trimming cost V 5 bases and J 1 base; bases outside gene matches: 7. CDR3 length: 15 amino acids. The germline V gene has CDR1 MNHEY and CDR2 SVGAGI. CDR3 coding DNA: TGTGCCAGCAGTGCCAGCGGGAGCGGATCCTACGAGCAGTACTTC. Translated, it gives CASSASGSGSYEQYF.

The chain combines TRBV6-6 with TRBJ2-5; D is unresolved. V was cut by 6 bases and J by 2 bases, with 13 bases left in between. Germline CDR1 is MNHNY and CDR2 is SVGAGI (reference sequence). The length of the CDR3 is 14 residues. The CDR3, as DNA: TGTGCCAGCAGCCAAGCTAGGCAGCAAGAGACCCAGTACTTC. It codes for CASSQARQQETQYF.

This sequence joins TRBV5-1 and TRBJ1-3, with 9 bases identical to TRBD1. The CDR3 sequence is 15 residues long. Germline V gene data show CDR1 as SGHRS and CDR2 as YFSETQ. With V trimmed by 0 bases and J by 3 bases, 1 base remained unmatched. This chain's CDR3 is CASSLGGQGGNTIYF. CDR3 sequence (DNA): TGCGCCAGCAGCTTGGGGGGACAGGGTGGAAACACCATATATTTT.

The chain recombines TRBV6-5 with TRBJ1-1, with D hard to call. Trimming left V 2 bases short and J 3 bases short, with 16 bases between. This CDR3 is built from 16 residues. Germline V gene data show CDR1 as MNHEY and CDR2 as SVGAGI. The CDR3 region is CASSYRVRLGYTEAFF. DNA for the CDR3: TGTGCCAGCAGTTACCGAGTAAGATTGGGGTACACTGAAGCTTTCTTT.